This T cell receptor beta chain was captured in a study of early T cells in non-severe SARS-CoV-2 infection. The overall study: With bulk RNA from unsorted whole blood as input, sequencing yielded unpaired chains.

This clonotype was counted between two and nine times. Antigen specificity is unknown. Study-wide results and caveats: The study's VDJdb matching favored anti-spike CD8 responses and missed private and CD4 specificities.

The protocol attached unique molecular identifiers to individual cDNA molecules. Via MiXCR, TCRdb re-called the 5' RACE reads, giving one row per CDR3 protein. The table lists some 77,000 distinct CDR3 sequences, roughly 13% of them singletons. CDR1 is SGHTA, CDR2 FQGNSA, per germline. The ends lost 1 base at V and 4 bases at J; junction bases unmatched: 5. The CDR3 loop spans 16 amino acids. Input material: whole blood. The chain employs TRBV7-2 and TRBJ2-1, with 9 bases lining up with TRBD2. The source of this sequence is an adult who was a healthcare worker with PCR-confirmed SARS-CoV-2 infection or an uninfected control (not recorded which). The CDR3 DNA follows: TGTGCCAGCAGCTTAGTTCCTAGCGGGATATACAATGAGCAGTTCTTC. Translated, it gives CASSLVPSGIYNEQFF.